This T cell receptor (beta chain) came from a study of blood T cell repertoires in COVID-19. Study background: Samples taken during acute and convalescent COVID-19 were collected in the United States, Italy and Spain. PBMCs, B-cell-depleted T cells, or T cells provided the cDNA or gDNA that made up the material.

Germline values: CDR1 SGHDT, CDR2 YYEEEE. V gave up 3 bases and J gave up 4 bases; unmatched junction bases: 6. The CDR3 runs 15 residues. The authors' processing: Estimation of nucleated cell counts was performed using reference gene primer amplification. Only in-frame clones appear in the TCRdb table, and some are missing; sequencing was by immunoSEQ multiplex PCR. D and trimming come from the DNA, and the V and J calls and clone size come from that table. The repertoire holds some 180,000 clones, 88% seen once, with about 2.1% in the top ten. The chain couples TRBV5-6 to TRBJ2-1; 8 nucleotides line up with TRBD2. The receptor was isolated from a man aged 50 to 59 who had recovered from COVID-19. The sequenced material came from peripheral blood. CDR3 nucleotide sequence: TGTGCCAGCAGCTCAACTAGCGGAGATTACAATGAGCAGTTCTTC. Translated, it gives CASSSTSGDYNEQFF. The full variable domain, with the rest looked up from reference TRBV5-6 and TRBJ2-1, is DAGVTQSPTHLIKTRGQQVTLRCSPKSGHDTVSWYQQALGQGPQFIFQYYEEEERQRGNFPDRFSGHQFPNYSSELNVNALLLGDSALYLCASSSTSGDYNEQFFGPGTRLTVL.